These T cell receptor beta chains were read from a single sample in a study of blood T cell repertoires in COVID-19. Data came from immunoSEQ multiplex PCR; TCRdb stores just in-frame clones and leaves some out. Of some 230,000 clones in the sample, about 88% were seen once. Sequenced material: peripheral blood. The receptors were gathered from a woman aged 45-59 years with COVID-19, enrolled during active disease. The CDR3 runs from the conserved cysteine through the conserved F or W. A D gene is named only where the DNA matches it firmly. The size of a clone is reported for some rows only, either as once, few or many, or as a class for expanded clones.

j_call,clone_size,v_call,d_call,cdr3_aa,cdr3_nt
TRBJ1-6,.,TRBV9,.,CASSEFQALNSPLHF,TGTGCCAGCAGCGAATTCCAGGCACTTAATTCACCCCTCCACTTT
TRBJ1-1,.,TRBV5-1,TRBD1,CASSLGQGITEAFF,TGCGCCAGCAGCCTTGGACAGGGGATCACTGAAGCTTTCTTT
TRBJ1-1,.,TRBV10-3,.,CAISESARVNPEAFF,TGTGCCATCAGTGAGTCGGCCAGGGTAAACCCTGAAGCTTTCTTT
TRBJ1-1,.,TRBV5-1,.,CASSLEWWVGENTEAFF,TGCGCCAGCAGCTTGGAATGGTGGGTCGGAGAGAACACTGAAGCTTTCTTT
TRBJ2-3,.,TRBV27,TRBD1,CASRRQGGTDTQYF,TGTGCCAGCAGACGACAGGGGGGCACAGATACGCAGTATTTT
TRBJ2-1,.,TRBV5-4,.,CASSRRSGSDEQFF,TGTGCCAGCAGCCGTAGAAGTGGGAGCGATGAGCAGTTCTTC
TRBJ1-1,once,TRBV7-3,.,CASSSNRNTEAFF,TGTGCCAGCAGTTCTAACAGGAACACTGAAGCTTTCTTT
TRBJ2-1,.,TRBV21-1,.,CASSASTWRSSYNEQFF,TGTGCCAGCAGCGCTTCAACCTGGAGGTCGTCCTACAATGAGCAGTTCTTC
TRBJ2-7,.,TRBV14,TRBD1,CASSQPGTGFYEQYF,TGTGCCAGCAGCCAACCCGGGACAGGGTTTTACGAGCAGTACTTC
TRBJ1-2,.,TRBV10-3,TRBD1,CAISPGTGYGYTF,TGTGCCATCAGTCCCGGGACAGGGTATGGCTACACCTTC
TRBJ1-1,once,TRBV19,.,CASRWGLLTEAFF,TGTGCCAGTAGATGGGGCCTTTTAACTGAAGCTTTCTTT
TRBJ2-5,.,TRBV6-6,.,CASSHDRAPPQSGGETQYF,TGTGCCAGCAGTCACGACAGGGCTCCCCCCCAAAGCGGGGGAGAGACCCAGTACTTC
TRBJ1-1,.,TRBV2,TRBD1,CASTLDRANTEAFF,TGTGCCAGCACCTTGGACAGGGCGAACACTGAAGCTTTCTTT
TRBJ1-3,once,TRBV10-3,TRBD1,CAIGSPGGSGNTIYF,TGTGCCATCGGTTCCCCAGGGGGCTCTGGAAACACCATATATTTT
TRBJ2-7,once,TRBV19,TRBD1,CASSLKGQGAFEQYF,TGTGCCAGTAGTTTAAAGGGACAGGGGGCGTTCGAGCAGTACTTC
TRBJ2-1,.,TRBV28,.,CASSLRYNEQFF,TGTGCCAGCAGTTTACGGTACAATGAGCAGTTCTTC
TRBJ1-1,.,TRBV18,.,CASSPTGRGTEAFF,TGTGCCAGTTCACCCACTGGACGGGGCACTGAAGCTTTCTTT
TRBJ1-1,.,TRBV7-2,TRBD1,CASSITGDRARGAFF,TGTGCCAGCAGCATTACAGGGGACAGGGCAAGGGGAGCTTTCTTT
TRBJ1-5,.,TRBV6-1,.,CASSELFYQPQHF,TGTGCCAGCAGTGAACTATTTTATCAGCCCCAGCATTTT
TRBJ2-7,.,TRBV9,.,CASSPGGGGAYEQYF,TGTGCCAGCTCCCCAGGAGGAGGGGGGGCCTACGAGCAGTACTTC
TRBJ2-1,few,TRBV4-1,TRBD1,CASSQDQGATYNEQFF,TGCGCCAGCAGCCAAGATCAGGGGGCTACTTACAATGAGCAGTTCTTC
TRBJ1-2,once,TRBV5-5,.,CASSLGTRQASYGYTF,TGTGCCAGCAGCTTGGGCACCCGACAGGCGAGCTATGGCTACACCTTC
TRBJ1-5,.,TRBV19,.,CASTGGSQPQHF,TGTGCCAGTACGGGGGGCAGTCAGCCCCAGCATTTT
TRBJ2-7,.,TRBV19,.,CASSYGSSYEQYF,TGTGCCAGTAGTTATGGGAGCTCCTACGAGCAGTACTTC
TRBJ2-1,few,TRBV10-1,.,CASSESTSKEQFF,TGCGCCAGCAGTGAGTCTACTTCTAAGGAGCAGTTCTTC
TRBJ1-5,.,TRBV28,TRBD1,CASSFGGQGAQPQHF,TGTGCCAGCAGTTTCGGGGGACAGGGGGCGCAGCCCCAGCATTTT
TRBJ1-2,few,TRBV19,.,CASTLDDRPRPGNYGYTF,TGTGCCAGTACCCTCGACGACAGGCCAAGGCCGGGGAACTATGGCTACACCTTC
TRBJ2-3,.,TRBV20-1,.,CSASFTSTDTQYF,TGCAGTGCTAGTTTCACTAGCACAGATACGCAGTATTTT
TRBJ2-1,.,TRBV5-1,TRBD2,CASSSLLVAGGPYNEQFF,TGCGCCAGCAGCTCGCTACTGGTAGCGGGGGGGCCGTACAATGAGCAGTTCTTC
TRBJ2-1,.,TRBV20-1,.,CSAVGQSEQFF,TGCAGTGCAGTCGGACAGAGTGAGCAGTTCTTC
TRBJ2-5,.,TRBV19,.,CASRALGNQETQYF,TGTGCCAGTAGGGCCCTGGGCAACCAAGAGACCCAGTACTTC
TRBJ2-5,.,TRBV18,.,CASSPPAGVETQYF,TGTGCCAGCTCACCACCTGCAGGGGTCGAGACCCAGTACTTC
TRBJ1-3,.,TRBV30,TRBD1,CAWSADRGTGNTIYF,TGTGCCTGGAGTGCGGACAGGGGTACTGGAAACACCATATATTTT
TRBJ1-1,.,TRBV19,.,CATQVGTEAFF,TGTGCCACCCAAGTCGGCACTGAAGCTTTCTTT
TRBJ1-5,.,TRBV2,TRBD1,CASMRGQHSNQPQHF,TGTGCCAGCATGCGGGGACAGCATAGCAATCAGCCCCAGCATTTT
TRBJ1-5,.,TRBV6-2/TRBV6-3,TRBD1,CASSYLHLRDRRVQPQHF,TGTGCCAGCAGTTACCTCCACCTTAGGGACAGAAGGGTACAGCCCCAGCATTTT